The rows below give T cell receptor beta chains drawn from one sample of a study of T cells after yellow fever vaccination. TCRdb recomputed calls from the 5' RACE reads with MiXCR, one row per CDR3 protein. The data contain a few hundred thousand distinct CDR3 sequences, 7.5% to 9% of them singletons. The material was PBMCs, obtained on the day of the first yellow fever vaccination. Receptors were obtained from a young man who received the YFV17D yellow fever vaccine. Both conserved end residues are part of each CDR3. Each record gives: clone size, J gene, V gene, D gene, CDR3 DNA, CDR3 protein. A D gene is named only where the DNA matches it firmly. Expanded clones get a size class; other rows say once, few or many, or leave the size out.

>.|TRBJ1-2|TRBV7-9|.
TGTGCCAGCAGCTTAGGGGACCTTAACTATGGCTACACCTTC
CASSLGDLNYGYTF
>few|TRBJ2-2|TRBV7-6|TRBD2
TGTGCCAGCAGCCCGGGACTAGCGGGGACCACCGGGGAGCTGTTTTTT
CASSPGLAGTTGELFF
>few|TRBJ1-1|TRBV6-2/TRBV6-3|.
TGTGCCAGCAGTTATCGGATGAACACTGAAGCTTTCTTT
CASSYRMNTEAFF
>.|TRBJ2-2|TRBV4-1|.
TGCGCCAGCAGCCAAGATACCTACACCGGGGAGCTGTTTTTT
CASSQDTYTGELFF
>.|TRBJ1-1|TRBV4-1|.
TGCGCCAGCAGCCAAGGAGAGATGAACACTGAAGCTTTCTTT
CASSQGEMNTEAFF
>few|TRBJ1-2|TRBV5-1|.
TGCGCCAGCAGCACCCCGACTACTAACTATGGCTACACCTTC
CASSTPTTNYGYTF
>many|TRBJ2-5|TRBV12-3/TRBV12-4|TRBD1
TGTGCCAGCAGTTTACGAACAGGGGGCGGGAAGACCCAGTACTTC
CASSLRTGGGKTQYF
>.|TRBJ1-4|TRBV20-1|.
TGCAGTGCTCCCCAGGCCTTCCGGCGAGCAACTAATGAAAAACTGTTTTTT
CSAPQAFRRATNEKLFF
>few|TRBJ2-2|TRBV4-1|TRBD2
TGCGCCAGCAGCCAAGGGGGACTAGCGACGAACACCGGGGAGCTGTTTTTT
CASSQGGLATNTGELFF
>.|TRBJ2-3|TRBV6-2/TRBV6-3|TRBD1
TGTGCCAGCAGCTATTTGGGACAGGGGGGAGATACGCAGTATTTT
CASSYLGQGGDTQYF
>.|TRBJ2-2|TRBV11-2|TRBD2
TGTGCCAGCAGCTTATCTAGCGGGTCCGGGGAGCTGTTTTTT
CASSLSSGSGELFF
>.|TRBJ1-1|TRBV7-9|.
TGTGCCCTCTGGGGGCTTTCCCTAGGTGACACTGAAGCTTTCTTT
CALWGLSLGDTEAFF
>few|TRBJ2-1|TRBV14|.
TGTGCCAGCAGCCTCCCTGGGACAAGTTCGGCTGAGCAGTTCTTC
CASSLPGTSSAEQFF
>.|TRBJ2-7|TRBV3-1|.
TGTGCCAGCAGCCGTAACCGAGGGGGCGAGCAGTACTTC
CASSRNRGGEQYF